These 11 T cell receptor beta chains were sequenced from one sample in a study of T cell responses to AZD1222 COVID-19 vaccine. Measured with immunoSEQ multiplex PCR; TCRdb has only the in-frame clones, and not every one. In the table there are 100,000 to 110,000 clones, around 87% of which are singletons. Here the sequenced sample was peripheral blood, taken on day 0 of AZD1222 vaccination. The receptors shown here come from an adult in good health.

The chain employs TRBV5-1 and TRBJ2-3, with TRBD2 matching over 10 bases. Germline CDR1 and CDR2: SGHRS and YFSETQ. Trimming removed 5 bases from V and 5 bases from J; junction bases left unmatched: 11. The CDR3 is made up of 16 amino acids. CDR3 sequence (DNA): TGCGCCAGCAGTCTTGAAGCGGGAGGGCCTGGAGATACGCAGTATTTT. This codes for CASSLEAGGPGDTQYF.

The chain joins TRBV19 to TRBJ2-2; D ambiguous. Per the germline V gene, CDR1 is LNHDA and CDR2 is SQIVND (reference sequence). The CDR3 covers 14 residues. V lost 3 bases, J lost 6 bases, and 11 bases lay in between. CDR3 residues: CASSIRAGAGELFF. The DNA of the CDR3 is TGTGCCAGTAGTATCCGGGCAGGAGCCGGGGAGCTGTTTTTT. Variable domain in full (rest from reference TRBV19 and TRBJ2-2): DGGITQSPKYLFRKEGQNVTLSCEQNLNHDAMYWYRQDPGQGLRLIYYSQIVNDFQKGDIAEGYSVSREKKESFPLTVTSAQKNPTAFYLCASSIRAGAGELFFGEGSRLTVL.

This clone was picked up one time. The V gene is TRBV6-5, the J gene TRBJ1-5; TRBD1 agrees at 7 bases. V shed 6 bases and J 3 bases; nucleotides not matched to a gene: 8. The germline V gene encodes CDR1 MNHEY and CDR2 SVGAGI. The CDR3 has 15 residues. CDR3 in DNA: TGTGCCAGCAGCGACAGGGAGCTTGCCAATCAGCCCCAGCATTTT. Translating gives CASSDRELANQPQHF.

This chain connects TRBV7-3 to TRBJ2-3; 9 bases fit TRBD1. After removal of 5 bases from V and 3 bases from J, the junction contained 3 bases not matched to a gene. Per germline, CDR1 SGHTA and CDR2 FQGTGA. This CDR3 comprises 14 residues. CDR3 sequence (DNA): TGTGCCAGCAGCCAGACAGGGGGGACAGATACGCAGTATTTT. The encoded protein is CASSQTGGTDTQYF.

This clone was detected a few times. The chain combines TRBV6-5 with TRBJ1-2, with 7 bases lining up with TRBD1. The CDR3 is 13 amino acids. V lost 5 bases, J lost 4 bases, and 4 bases stayed unmatched. Looked up from germline, CDR1 is MNHEY and CDR2 is SVGAGI. The CDR3 protein is CASSRDSFYGYTF. The CDR3, as DNA: TGTGCCAGCAGTCGGGACAGTTTCTATGGCTACACCTTC.

This rearrangement joins TRBV19 to TRBJ2-7, with 10 bases matching TRBD1. This CDR3 spans 15 amino acids. Germline CDR1 reads LNHDA; CDR2 reads SQIVND (reference sequence). The junction had 7 bases not matched to a gene; V was cut back by 5 bases and J by 3 bases. Written as DNA, the CDR3 is TGTGCCAGTAGTTCCCGGGACAGGGGACTCTACGAGCAGTACTTC. Translation gives CASSSRDRGLYEQYF.

The chain uses TRBV12-3 or TRBV12-4 and TRBJ1-1; tentatively, D is TRBD1 (6 bases). CDR3 size: 12 residues. The V and J ends lost 8 bases and 5 bases respectively, with 12 bases between them. CDR3 nucleotides: TGTGCCAGCGGGCAAGGGGGAACTGAAGCTTTCTTT. It codes for CASGQGGTEAFF.

Regarding this clone: In the same sample, other DNA sequences code for this CDR3. The genes are TRBV4-1 and TRBJ1-4; D possibly corresponds to TRBD1 (5 bases). The CDR3 is made up of 15 amino acids. V was clipped by 0 bases and J by 5 bases, with 10 bases between them. Germline assignment: CDR1 MGHRA and CDR2 YSYEKL. The DNA of the CDR3 is TGCGCCAGCAGCCAAGATACAGGCTCAAATGAAAAACTGTTTTTT. Protein sequence: CASSQDTGSNEKLFF.

This clone was seen more than once but under ten times. The V gene is TRBV18, the J gene TRBJ2-1, with 8 bases identical to TRBD2. V was pared by 2 bases and J by 3 bases, with 9 bases of the junction left unmatched. The CDR3 has 17 amino acids. Germline lookup yields CDR1 KGHSH and CDR2 LQKENI. CDR3 nucleotides: TGTGCCAGCTCACCATCAGTTCTAGCGGGTAACTACAATGAGCAGTTCTTC. It codes for CASSPSVLAGNYNEQFF.

The CDR3 DNA is TGTGCCAGCAGCTTCGCACAGGCAAACTATGGCTACACCTTC. Translating it yields CASSFAQANYGYTF. The chain employs TRBV7-9 and TRBJ1-2; TRBD1 is a possible D gene (5 bases). This CDR3 region has 14 residues. Germline V gene data show CDR1 as SEHNR and CDR2 as FQNEAQ (reference sequence). Between the trimmed V and J ends, which lost 3 bases and 2 bases, there was a span of 10 bases.

This sequence joins TRBV6-5 and TRBJ1-3; TRBD1 matches at 9 bases. The germline V gene has CDR1 MNHEY and CDR2 SVGAGI. The junction had 7 bases not matched to a gene; V was cut back by 3 bases and J by 7 bases. The CDR3 is 15 residues long. The CDR3 here is CASSYSVGQGNTIYF. As DNA, the CDR3 is TGTGCCAGCAGTTATTCTGTGGGACAGGGTAACACCATATATTTT.